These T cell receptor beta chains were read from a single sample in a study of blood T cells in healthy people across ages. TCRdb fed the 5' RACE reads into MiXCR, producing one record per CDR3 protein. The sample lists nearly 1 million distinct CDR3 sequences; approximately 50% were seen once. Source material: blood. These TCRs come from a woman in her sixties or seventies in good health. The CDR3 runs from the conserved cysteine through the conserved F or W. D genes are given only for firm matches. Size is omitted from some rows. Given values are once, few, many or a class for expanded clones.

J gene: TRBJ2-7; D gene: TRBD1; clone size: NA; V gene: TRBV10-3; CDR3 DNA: TGTGCCATCAGCCTAGAGACAGGGGTGTTTGAGCAGTACTTC; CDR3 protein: CAISLETGVFEQYF
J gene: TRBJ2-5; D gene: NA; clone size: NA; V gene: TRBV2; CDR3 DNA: TGTGCCAGCAGTGGTAACCGACAAGCTACCCAGTACTTC; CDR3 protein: CASSGNRQATQYF
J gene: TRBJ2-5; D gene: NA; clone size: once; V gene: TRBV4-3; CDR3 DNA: TGCGCCAGCAGCCAAGAGTTCCGGGGGGACAATGAGCAGTACTTC; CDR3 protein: CASSQEFRGDNEQYF
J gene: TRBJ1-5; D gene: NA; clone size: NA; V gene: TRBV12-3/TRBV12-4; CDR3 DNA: TGTGCCAGCACCCCGAACCGGGGACAGCCCCAGCATTTT; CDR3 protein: CASTPNRGQPQHF
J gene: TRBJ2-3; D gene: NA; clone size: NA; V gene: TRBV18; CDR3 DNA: TGTGCCAGCTCAGCGAGTCCCCGAGGGGATACGCAGTATTTT; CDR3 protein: CASSASPRGDTQYF
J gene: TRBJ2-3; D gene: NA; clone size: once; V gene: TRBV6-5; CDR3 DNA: TGTGCCAGCACCATCGACAGGCGCACAGATACGCAGTATTTT; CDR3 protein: CASTIDRRTDTQYF
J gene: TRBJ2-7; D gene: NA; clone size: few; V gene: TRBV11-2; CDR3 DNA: TGTGCCAGCAGCTTACTAGCGAACTACGAGCAGTACTTC; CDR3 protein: CASSLLANYEQYF
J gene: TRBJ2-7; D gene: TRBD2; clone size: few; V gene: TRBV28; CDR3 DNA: TGTGCCACCCGACTAGCGGTTCTCTACGAGCAGTACTTC; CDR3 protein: CATRLAVLYEQYF
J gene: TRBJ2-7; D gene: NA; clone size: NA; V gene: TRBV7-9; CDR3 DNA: TGTGCCAGCAGCTTATTTCTCGGGGAAGGGACCGAGCAGTACTTC; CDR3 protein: CASSLFLGEGTEQYF
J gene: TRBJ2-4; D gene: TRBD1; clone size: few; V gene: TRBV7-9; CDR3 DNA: TGTGCCAGCAGCCCCGGGGACAGGAGGTACTTC; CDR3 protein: CASSPGDRRYF
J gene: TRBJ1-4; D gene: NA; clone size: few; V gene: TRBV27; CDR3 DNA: TGTGCCAGCAGTTTCGGGGCGCGGGGTGAAAAACTGTTTTTT; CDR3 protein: CASSFGARGEKLFF
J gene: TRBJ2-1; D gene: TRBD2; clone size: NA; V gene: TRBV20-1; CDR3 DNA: TGCAGTGCTAGAAATGTTGGGGGGGGGTACGTCGATGAGCAGTTCTTC; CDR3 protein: CSARNVGGGYVDEQFF
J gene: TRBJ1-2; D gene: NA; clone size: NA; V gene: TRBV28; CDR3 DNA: TGTGCCAGCAGTTTTTTTTCGGGGGCCGGTGGCTACACCTTC; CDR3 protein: CASSFFSGAGGYTF
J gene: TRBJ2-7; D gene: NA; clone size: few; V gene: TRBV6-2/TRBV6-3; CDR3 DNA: TGTGCCAGCAGTTACTCGACGGGCAGCATAGGCGAGCAGTACTTC; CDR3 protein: CASSYSTGSIGEQYF
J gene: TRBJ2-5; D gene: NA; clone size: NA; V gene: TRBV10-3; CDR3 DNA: TGTGCCATCAGTGAGTCGGCCACAAGTGGGACCCAGTACTTC; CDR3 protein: CAISESATSGTQYF
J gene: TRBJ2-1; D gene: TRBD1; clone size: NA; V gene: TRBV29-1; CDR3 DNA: TGCAGCGTGAGGGACAGGGGGGCTAGCGGGGCTAGCTCCTACAATGAGCAGTTCTTC; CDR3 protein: CSVRDRGASGASSYNEQFF
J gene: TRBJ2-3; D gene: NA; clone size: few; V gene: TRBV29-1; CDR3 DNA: TGCAGCGTTGCAGTGGGAATCACAGATACGCAGTATTTT; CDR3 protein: CSVAVGITDTQYF
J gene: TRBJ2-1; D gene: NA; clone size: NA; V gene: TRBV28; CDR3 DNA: TGTGCCAGCAGTTCCCAGACCAATGAGCAGTTCTTC; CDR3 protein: CASSSQTNEQFF
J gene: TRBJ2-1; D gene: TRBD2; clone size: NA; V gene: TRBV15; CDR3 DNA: TGTGCCACCAGCAGAAGGGAGGGTTATGAGCAGTTCTTC; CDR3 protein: CATSRREGYEQFF
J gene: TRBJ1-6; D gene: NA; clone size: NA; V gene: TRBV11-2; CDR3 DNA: TGTGCCAGCAGCGGGACAATCTATAATTCACCCCTCCACTTT; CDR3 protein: CASSGTIYNSPLHF
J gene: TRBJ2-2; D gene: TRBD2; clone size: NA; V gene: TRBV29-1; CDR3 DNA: TGCAGCGTTGAGGGACTAGCGGCCTACGCGAACACCGGGGAGCTGTTTTTT; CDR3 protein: CSVEGLAAYANTGELFF
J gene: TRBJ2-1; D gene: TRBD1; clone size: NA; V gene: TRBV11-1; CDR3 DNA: TGTGCCAGCAGCTTCCCTAGGACAGGGGACTCCCCATCGGGCTCCTACAATGAGCAGTTCTTC; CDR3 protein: CASSFPRTGDSPSGSYNEQFF
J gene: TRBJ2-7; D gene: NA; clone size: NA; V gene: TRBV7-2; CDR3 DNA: TGTGCCAGCAGCTTAGGACGGGGAGCGAGGGAAAGCTCCTACGAGCAGTACTTC; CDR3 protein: CASSLGRGARESSYEQYF
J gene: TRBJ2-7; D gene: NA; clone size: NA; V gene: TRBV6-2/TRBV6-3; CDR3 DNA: TGTGCCAGCAGTTACTATGTCTACGAGCAGTACTTC; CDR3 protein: CASSYYVYEQYF